Below are 18 T cell receptor beta chains sequenced from a single sample in a study of CD8 T cells in ankylosing spondylitis. Each CDR3 protein gets one entry after TCRdb re-called the 5' RACE reads with MiXCR. The data contain 150,000 to 200,000 distinct CDR3 sequences, around a tenth of them singletons. The sample was blood, either unsorted or a sorted T cell fraction (not recorded which). These receptors were collected from a male donor with ankylosing spondylitis or in good health (not recorded which).

This clonotype was recorded at least ten times. The chain carries TRBV7-8 and TRBJ1-3, with no clear D. The CDR3 is 15 amino acids. V was pared by 5 bases and J by 3 bases, with 14 bases between. Per germline, CDR1 SGHVS and CDR2 FQNEAQ. In DNA, the CDR3 is TGTGCCAGCAGCCGAACCCTGGGAGGTGGAAACACCATATATTTT. Its translation is CASSRTLGGGNTIYF.

This clonotype was picked up many times. V and J are TRBV7-9 and TRBJ2-1; D may be TRBD1 or TRBD2 (6 bases each). The CDR3 covers 15 residues. Trimming left V 3 bases short and J 4 bases short, with 13 bases between. The germline gives CDR1 SEHNR, CDR2 FQNEAQ (reference sequence). The CDR3 loop is CASSFREGGYNEQFF. The CDR3 nucleotides are TGTGCCAGCAGCTTCCGGGAAGGGGGGTACAATGAGCAGTTCTTC.

This clonotype was observed at least ten times. DNA for the CDR3: TGTGCCATCAGTGAGAGAACAGGGGTCACAGATACGCAGTATTTT. Encoded protein: CAISERTGVTDTQYF. V and J are TRBV10-3 and TRBJ2-3; 7 bases are shared with TRBD1. This CDR3 is 15 amino acids long. Germline CDR1 ENHRY, CDR2 SYGVKD. V shed 2 bases, J shed 2 bases, and the junction held 4 bases outside the gene matches.

The table lists this clonotype with many counts. The genes are TRBV20-1 and TRBJ2-1, with TRBD2 matching 8 bases. Germline V lookup: CDR1 DFQATT, CDR2 SNEGSKA (reference sequence). J lost 6 bases, V lost 3 bases, and 13 bases had no gene match. The CDR3 runs 16 residues. The DNA for the CDR3 is TGCAGTGCTAGCCGGGGGGGGAGCGCCCCGGGCAATGAGCAGTTCTTC. Protein product: CSASRGGSAPGNEQFF.

This chain joins TRBV20-1 and TRBJ1-1; D unresolved. Trimming left V 0 bases short and J 1 base short, with 12 bases between. The CDR3 sequence is 15 residues long. The germline CDR1 and CDR2 sequences are DFQATT and SNEGSKA (reference sequence). The CDR3 bases are TGCAGTGCTAGAGATCCGTGGGCAGCGAACACTGAAGCTTTCTTT. Translating gives CSARDPWAANTEAFF.

This clonotype was seen repeatedly, ten times or more. The V gene is TRBV5-1, the J gene TRBJ1-1, with TRBD1 as a possible D gene (6 bases). Germline-derived CDR1 and CDR2 are SGHRS and YFSETQ. Trimming stripped 0 bases from V and 1 base from J, with 7 bases between. The CDR3 length is 14 residues. CDR3 DNA: TGCGCCAGCAGCTTGGAACAGGGGAACACTGAAGCTTTCTTT. Its translation: CASSLEQGNTEAFF. Combining the CDR3 with reference TRBV5-1 and TRBJ1-1 gives the whole variable domain KAGVTQTPRYLIKTRGQQVTLSCSPISGHRSVSWYQQTPGQGLQFLFEYFSETQRNKGNFPGRFSGRQFSNSRSEMNVSTLELGDSALYLCASSLEQGNTEAFFGQGTRLTVV.

This clonotype has only a few counts. V usage is TRBV11-2 and J usage is TRBJ1-1; 7 positions agree with TRBD1. J gave up 4 bases and V 4 bases, and 18 bases lay outside the gene matches. The CDR3 has 18 amino acids. CDR1 SGHAT and CDR2 FQNNGV come from the germline V gene. The CDR3 is CASSSLLLGQEPSTEAFF. DNA for the CDR3: TGTGCCAGCAGCTCACTGCTACTCGGACAGGAGCCCTCCACTGAAGCTTTCTTT.

This clonotype was recorded at least ten times. The V call is TRBV4-3, the J call TRBJ1-4; D is ambiguous. The CDR3 extends over 16 amino acids. Germline CDR1 LGHNA, CDR2 YSLEER. Trimming removed 0 bases from V and 5 bases from J, with 13 bases in between. The DNA for the CDR3 is TGCGCCAGCAGCCAAGATTTTACATCCTCAAATGAAAAACTGTTTTTT. Protein: CASSQDFTSSNEKLFF.

In its sample, this clonotype was seen many times. The genes are TRBV5-1 and TRBJ1-1; TRBD1 aligns across 7 bases. With 2 bases clipped from V and 7 bases from J, the junction kept 5 bases outside the gene matches. Germline values: CDR1 SGHRS, CDR2 YFSETQ. CDR3 length: 13 amino acids. In DNA form, the CDR3 reads TGCGCCAGCAGCTTTCAGGGGGACGGTGAAGCTTTCTTT. It encodes CASSFQGDGEAFF.

There are many counts of this clonotype. The rearrangement uses TRBV12-5 and TRBJ1-2; no clear D. CDR3 length: 16 amino acids. Trimming removed 0 bases at V and 4 bases at J, with 15 bases between. CDR1 and CDR2 from the germline V gene are LGHNT and FRNRAP. The CDR3 nucleotides are TGTGCTAGTGGTTTGGTAGAACCCACAGATCCCTATGGCTACACCTTC. Its protein product is CASGLVEPTDPYGYTF. The full variable domain, rest sourced from reference TRBV12-5 and TRBJ1-2, is DARVTQTPRHKVTEMGQEVTMRCQPILGHNTVFWYRQTMMQGLELLAYFRNRAPLDDSGMPKDRFSAEMPDATLATLKIQPSEPRDSAVYFCASGLVEPTDPYGYTFGSGTRLTVV.

This clonotype was picked up many times. Here the CDR3 reads CSASMGPGELFF. CDR3 bases: TGCAGTGCTTCCATGGGACCCGGGGAGCTGTTTTTT. The V and J genes are TRBV20-1 and TRBJ2-2; D may match TRBD1 or TRBD2 (5 bases each). V shed 5 bases and J shed 6 bases, with 10 bases lying between them. The CDR3 runs 12 residues. Germline lookup yields CDR1 DFQATT and CDR2 SNEGSKA (reference sequence).

This rearrangement joins TRBV7-6 to TRBJ2-1; TRBD2 matches 10 bases. Germline CDR1 and CDR2: SGHVS and FNYEAQ. This CDR3 region has 14 residues. V lost 11 bases to trimming and J lost 0 bases; unmatched junction nucleotides: 4. This chain's CDR3 is CASERGGSYNEQFF. The CDR3 region has the DNA TGTGCCTCCGAGCGGGGGGGCTCCTACAATGAGCAGTTCTTC. Looking up the rest from reference TRBV7-6 and TRBJ2-1 gives the full variable domain: GAGVSQSPRYKVTKRGQDVALRCDPISGHVSLYWYRQALGQGPEFLTYFNYEAQQDKSGLPNDRFSAERPEGSISTLTIQRTEQRDSAMYRCASERGGSYNEQFFGPGTRLTVL.

This clonotype appeared many times. This chain joins TRBV12-5 and TRBJ1-2; 8 bases agree with TRBD1. V gave up 0 bases and J gave up 8 bases; unmatched junction bases: 14. The CDR3 spans 17 residues. Germline V gene data show CDR1 as LGHNT and CDR2 as FRNRAP. In DNA form, the CDR3 reads TGTGCTAGTGGTTTGGTACTTTCCGGACAGGGTTCTATGGGCTACACCTTC. Translated, it gives CASGLVLSGQGSMGYTF. The full variable domain, in which reference TRBV12-5 and TRBJ1-2 provide the parts outside the CDR3, is DARVTQTPRHKVTEMGQEVTMRCQPILGHNTVFWYRQTMMQGLELLAYFRNRAPLDDSGMPKDRFSAEMPDATLATLKIQPSEPRDSAVYFCASGLVLSGQGSMGYTFGSGTRLTVV.

This clonotype has at least ten counts. V and J are TRBV5-1 and TRBJ2-2, with D perhaps matching TRBD2 (6 bases). The V end was cut by 4 bases, the J end by 7 bases, with 11 bases between. This CDR3 spans 13 amino acids. Per germline, CDR1 SGHRS and CDR2 YFSETQ. The CDR3 region is CASSAIGGGELFF. Written as DNA, the CDR3 is TGCGCCAGCAGCGCAATCGGGGGCGGGGAGCTGTTTTTT.

This clonotype has at least ten counts. V and J are TRBV20-1 and TRBJ2-7; 7 positions match TRBD1. Trimming took 5 bases from V and 4 from J; bases not matched to a gene: 17. The CDR3 length is 16 residues. The germline V gene encodes CDR1 DFQATT and CDR2 SNEGSKA (reference sequence). The CDR3: CSAWDSSDPNSYEQYF. CDR3 in DNA: TGCAGTGCTTGGGACAGTTCGGATCCGAATTCTTACGAGCAGTACTTC.

Only a few counts were recorded for this clonotype. Here the CDR3 DNA reads TGTGCCAGCAGCTTAAAGTCTAGCGGGGGAACAGATACGCAGTATTTT. It encodes CASSLKSSGGTDTQYF. The rearrangement uses TRBV7-2 and TRBJ2-3; the match to TRBD2 covers 10 bases. From germline, CDR1 is SGHTA and CDR2 FQGNSA. There are 16 residues in the CDR3. Trimming took 2 bases from V and 3 from J; bases not matched to a gene: 5.

As concerns this clonotype: A read error may produce the germline difference seen at one junction end. The chain uses TRBV6-2 or TRBV6-3 and TRBJ2-7; tentative D call: TRBD1 (5 bases). Germline CDR1 reads MNHEY; CDR2 reads SVGEGT. The CDR3 spans 16 residues. The DNA for the CDR3 is TGCGCCAGCAGTTCTGCCGCTACAGGAGATATTTACGGGCAGTACTTC. Residues: CASSSAATGDIYGQYF.

The J gene is TRBJ2-2, the V gene TRBV12-3 or TRBV12-4, with 7 bases identical to TRBD1. Trimming cost V 1 base and J 4 bases; bases outside gene matches: 0. CDR3 length equals 14 residues. The CDR3 nucleotides read TGTGCCAGCAGTTTAGGGGACAGCACCGGGGAGCTGTTTTTT. It specifies CASSLGDSTGELFF.